This T cell receptor beta chain was recorded in a study of blood T cell repertoires in COVID-19. Study information: The cDNA or gDNA used as material had been derived from T cells, B-cell-depleted T cells, or PBMCs.

The protocol was immunoSEQ multiplex PCR, while the TCRdb copy is restricted to in-frame clones and leaves out a portion. The table lists 310,000 or so clones, more than 75% of them singletons. The CDR3 sequence is 15 residues long. Trimming stripped 5 bases from V and 0 bases from J, with 14 bases between. Germline CDR1 and CDR2: SNHLY and FYNNEI. Sequencing was done on a sample of peripheral blood. The receptor's source is a woman in her twenties or thirties who had recovered from COVID-19. The rearrangement joins TRBV2 to TRBJ2-7, with D possibly TRBD1 on 6 matching bases. The CDR3 DNA reads TGTGCCAGCAGTCACGGGACACTTAGCTCCTACGAGCAGTACTTC. Encoded protein: CASSHGTLSSYEQYF. Filled out from reference TRBV2 and TRBJ2-7, the complete variable domain reads EPEVTQTPSHQVTQMGQEVILRCVPISNHLYFYWYRQILGQKVEFLVSFYNNEISEKSEIFDDQFSVERPDGSNFTLKIRSTKLEDSAMYFCASSHGTLSSYEQYFGPGTRLTVT.